Listed here is a single TCR beta chain. Its antigen is still unknown. No clone much larger than this one lies a single base away; base qualities are absent. The entire amount of isolated RNA was reverse transcribed using the High Capacity cDNA Reverse Transcription Kit, so the sequenced TCRB transcripts were expressed ones. Deep immunoSEQ sequencing was applied to naive, central memory and regulatory T cell samples, giving an average of approximately 4 million total reads per sample. Sorted cells were lysed in RLT buffer and RNA was extracted with DNase-treated RNeasy Micro or Mini kits, depending on cell number. Each cell subset was processed on its own to prevent cross-contamination, while patient and healthy donor samples were processed together. The immunoSEQ multiplex PCR was used to amplify TCRB sequences from cDNA, generating 87-bp fragments that spanned the CDR3 region. The amplicons were sequenced using the Illumina HiSeq platform. Per the source publication's procedure: PCR bias was computationally corrected using synthetic template baselines, reads within Hamming distance 2 were collapsed, and singletons that could not be merged were discarded. By aligning reads against IMGT, V, D and J genes, CDR3 length, and insertions or deletions at six rearrangement sites were assigned. Within each subset, clonotype counts were normalized to the number of sorted cells before true diversity and Gini coefficients were calculated with the tcR R package. The overlap coefficient, calculated on TCRB nucleotide sequences, was used to quantify repertoire sharing. As a proxy for the pre-selection repertoire, out-of-frame TCRB sequences from naive cells were analyzed. What TCRdb holds here is the immuneACCESS table cut down to in-frame rearrangements. Part of the clones is not present; checked against another copy, under half of the missing clones reflect an unresolved V gene, and the others are unexplained. V, J and clone size derive from that table, while D and trimming were established from the DNA sequence. The sample has around 400,000 clones on record, over 9.5% of them singletons. Less than 0.02% of the sample goes to the ten largest clones.

CDR1 SGDLS and CDR2 YYNGEE are derived from the germline V gene. From cysteine to phenylalanine, the CDR3 is 19 amino acids long. The retained sequence is limited to the CDR3, 57 bases, with the frame set at the first base. V was cut back by 0 bases and J by 5 bases, leaving a gap of 26 bases between them. Each donor gave one peripheral blood draw, averaging roughly 120 mL, which was collected into heparinised tubes. Naive, central memory, regulatory and stem cell-like memory CD4+ T cells were sorted on a BD FACSAria II using a panel including CD45RO, CCR7, CD25, CD127, CD95 and CD27. All sorted populations exceeded 95% purity. PBMCs were isolated right away by Lymphoprep density gradient centrifugation and were stained directly, without culture. To minimize batch effects, samples were stained and sorted in pairs, one healthy donor with one patient per experiment. This sample is part of a study of beta chain features in type 1 diabetes listed by TCRdb under 2018. In terms of the full investigation: No differences in mean age, gender distribution, total cell number or subset yield were found between patients and healthy donors. A total of around 110,000,000 sorted cells were examined across all samples, and a strong correlation was observed between cell number per subset and RNA yield. The study compared TCRB repertoires of sorted circulating CD4+ T cell subsets between recently diagnosed type 1 diabetes patients and matched healthy donors. Regulatory and stem cell-like memory subsets were obtained from only 8 patients and about 8 healthy donors, while naive and central memory subsets were obtained from all 30 or so donors. Results the study describes overall, beyond this receptor: Fewer insertions and more nucleotide deletions at VDJ recombination sites were observed in patients with type 1 diabetes, implying thymic rearrangement abnormalities. Sequencing cDNA rather than genomic DNA could over-represent highly expressing activated cells, although activation and CD3 levels did not differ between groups. HLA sub-analyses involved small numbers of individuals, so any influence of HLA type on TCRB rearrangement remained unresolved. PCR might favor shorter templates, but patient and control samples were amplified and corrected together, so any skew would affect both groups equally. In all four CD4+ subsets, TCRB CDR3 length was moderately but significantly shorter in type 1 diabetes patients. Naive, central memory and regulatory TCRB repertoires appeared to be more similar among patients than among healthy donors.

Recombination linked TRBV9 to TRBJ1-1, with a weak D call of TRBD1 (5 bases match). The material sequenced was naive CD4+ T cells from blood. The label giving this sample's cell subset or site can be read as: true naive CD4+ T cells. This sequence was found in a man aged 18 to 35 in good health. The CDR3 protein: CASSVVDGQGKERRTEAFF. The DNA sequence is TGTGCCAGCAGCGTAGTAGATGGGCAGGGAAAGGAACGTCGTACTGAAGCTTTCTTT.